The 27 T cell receptor beta chains below were found in one sample sequenced in a study of cytomegalovirus exposure and HLA in healthy donors. Primers for the PCR totalled 60 Vbeta and 13 Jbeta. Clones were read by immunoSEQ multiplex PCR, and TCRdb kept only the in-frame ones, dropping some. The table records more than 100,000 clones, 15% to 19% of them present only once. Sequenced: PBMCs. Every receptor here comes from a woman in her late teens or twenties in good health and CMV-seronegative.

This clone has just a few counts. J is TRBJ2-2 and V is TRBV29-1; the match to TRBD1 covers 7 bases. The CDR3 is made up of 13 amino acids. V dropped 4 bases and J dropped 7; count of bases not matched to a gene: 6. Per the germline V gene, CDR1 is SQVTM and CDR2 is ANQGSEA. CDR3 in amino acids: CSVGGGANGELFF. Here the CDR3 DNA reads TGCAGCGTTGGAGGGGGCGCGAACGGGGAGCTGTTTTTT.

This clone occurred a few times. The rearrangement joins TRBV6-6 to TRBJ2-7, with 10 bases that match TRBD2. The V segment lost 6 bases and the J segment 5 bases; nucleotides outside the gene matches: 4. This CDR3 has 13 residues. Germline CDR1 is MNHNY and CDR2 is SVGAGI (reference sequence). The CDR3 sequence: CASRASGRDEQYF. As DNA, the CDR3 is TGTGCCAGCAGGGCTAGCGGGAGAGACGAGCAGTACTTC.

This clone has just a few counts. The chain combines TRBV4-1 with TRBJ1-2; 7 nucleotides match TRBD1. Germline CDR1 and CDR2: MGHRA and YSYEKL. The ends lost 1 base at V and 0 bases at J; junction bases unmatched: 11. CDR3 length: 18 residues. The CDR3 DNA follows: TGCGCCAGCAGCCAAGGGGTCGAACAGGGGCCTACTAACTATGGCTACACCTTC. The encoded protein is CASSQGVEQGPTNYGYTF.

J is TRBJ2-2 and V is TRBV5-1; D remains ambiguous. The CDR3 spans 15 residues. The germline V gene encodes CDR1 SGHRS and CDR2 YFSETQ. Trimming pared 4 bases from V and 3 bases from J, leaving 13 bases between. The CDR3 DNA sequence: TGCGCCAGCAGCCTCGAGTCTCCCGACACCGGGGAGCTGTTTTTT. This sequence encodes CASSLESPDTGELFF.

CDR3 protein: CASSVTGTGKGNTIYF. CDR3 in DNA: TGTGCCAGCAGCGTTACCGGGACAGGGAAAGGAAACACCATATATTTT. This sequence joins TRBV9 and TRBJ1-3, with 9 bases aligning to TRBD1. This CDR3 has 16 amino acids. Germline assignment: CDR1 SGDLS and CDR2 YYNGEE. Losses at the gene ends were 2 bases for V and 4 bases for J; bases not matched to a gene: 7.

This clone was observed a few times. In DNA form, the CDR3 reads TGCGCCAGCAGCTTGGGCGGGAGGGTTTACGAGCAGTACTTC. Translating it yields CASSLGGRVYEQYF. The chain joins TRBV5-1 to TRBJ2-7; 9 positions agree with TRBD2. CDR1 is SGHRS, CDR2 YFSETQ, per germline. Losses at the gene ends were 0 bases for V and 4 bases for J; bases not matched to a gene: 2. CDR3 length: 14 residues.

This chain connects TRBV9 to TRBJ2-1, with D uncertain. Looked up from germline, CDR1 is SGDLS and CDR2 is YYNGEE. The CDR3 is 15 amino acids. V lost 0 bases, J lost 5 bases, and 12 bases lay in between. The CDR3 is CASSVVGLRDNEQFF. The CDR3 DNA reads TGTGCCAGCAGCGTAGTAGGTCTACGGGACAATGAGCAGTTCTTC. Based on the CDR3 plus reference TRBV9 and TRBJ2-1, the full variable domain is DSGVTQTPKHLITATGQRVTLRCSPRSGDLSVYWYQQSLDQGLQFLIQYYNGEERAKGNILERFSAQQFPDLHSELNLSSLELGDSALYFCASSVVGLRDNEQFFGPGTRLTVL.

The rearrangement joins TRBV2 to TRBJ1-1, with D perhaps matching TRBD1 (6 bases). V was shortened by 4 bases and J by 4 bases, with 10 bases between the two germline ends. This CDR3 is built from 13 residues. Germline V gene data show CDR1 as SNHLY and CDR2 as FYNNEI. CDR3 nucleotide sequence: TGTGCCAGCAGTGTAGAAGGGGGCACTGAAGCTTTCTTT. Translating it yields CASSVEGGTEAFF.

The chain links TRBV10-3 to TRBJ1-3; D unclear. This CDR3 region has 11 residues. Germline V gene lookup returns CDR1 ENHRY and CDR2 SYGVKD. The V end was cut by 11 bases, the J end by 1 base, with 6 bases between. Written as DNA, the CDR3 is TGTGCCGTGAGATCTGGAAACACCATATATTTT. This codes for CAVRSGNTIYF.

The rearrangement uses TRBV5-1 and TRBJ2-3, with D hard to call. CDR1 is SGHRS, CDR2 YFSETQ, per germline. This CDR3 spans 14 amino acids. Trimming took 4 bases from V and 6 from J, leaving 15 bases between them. DNA of the CDR3: TGCGCCAGCAGCCCTGATATGGGCGTGGATACGCAGTATTTT. Encoded protein: CASSPDMGVDTQYF.

This clone showed up just a few times. V is TRBV7-2 and J is TRBJ1-6; D is perhaps TRBD1 (5 bases). Germline CDR1 is SGHTA and CDR2 is FQGNSA. The CDR3 length is 14 residues. V lost 5 bases, J lost 5 bases, and 10 bases lay in between. The CDR3 protein is CASSGGVDNSPLHF. CDR3 nucleotide sequence: TGTGCCAGCAGCGGGGGGGTAGATAATTCACCCCTCCACTTT.

This clone occurred a few times. The chain carries TRBV18 and TRBJ2-5, with 7 bases that match TRBD2. The ends lost 1 base at V and 5 bases at J; junction bases unmatched: 10. This CDR3 contains 16 residues. CDR1 is KGHSH, CDR2 LQKENI, per germline. In DNA, the CDR3 is TGTGCCAGCTCACCACTTCGAAGCGGGATTCCGGAGACCCAGTACTTC. Its protein product is CASSPLRSGIPETQYF.

This clone was observed a few times. V is TRBV5-1 and J is TRBJ2-1; D is possibly TRBD1 (6 bases). This CDR3 spans 15 amino acids. CDR1 is SGHRS, CDR2 YFSETQ, per germline. V was pared by 6 bases and J by 8 bases, with 21 bases between. The CDR3 nucleotides are TGCGCCAGCAACGAGCTACAGGGTACGACGGATGAGCAGTTCTTC. The encoded protein is CASNELQGTTDEQFF. Based on the CDR3 plus reference TRBV5-1 and TRBJ2-1, the full variable domain is KAGVTQTPRYLIKTRGQQVTLSCSPISGHRSVSWYQQTPGQGLQFLFEYFSETQRNKGNFPGRFSGRQFSNSRSEMNVSTLELGDSALYLCASNELQGTTDEQFFGPGTRLTVL.

This sequence joins TRBV7-9 and TRBJ2-3, with a possible D match to TRBD2 (5 bases). Trimming pared 7 bases from V and 1 base from J, leaving 18 bases between. CDR1 is SEHNR and CDR2 is FQNEAQ in the germline V gene (reference sequence). The CDR3 totals 16 residues. CDR3 sequence: CASIRKNGVGTDTQYF. The CDR3, as DNA: TGTGCCAGCATCCGAAAAAACGGGGTAGGCACAGATACGCAGTATTTT.

This clone was seen a single time. A read error is likely, as this CDR3 ends without the conserved phenylalanine or tryptophan. The chain recombines TRBV7-9 with TRBJ1-5, with D tentatively TRBD1 (5 bases). The CDR3 runs to 15 residues. Looked up from germline, CDR1 is SEHNR and CDR2 is FQNEAQ (reference sequence). V was pared by 1 base and J by 5 bases, with 12 bases between. CDR3 sequence (DNA): TGTGCCAGCAGCTTAGGGGACTTGAGCGATCAGCCCCAGCATGTT. It encodes CASSLGDLSDQPQHV.

This clone has only a few counts. The chain has TRBV5-4 and TRBJ2-1; a possible D gene is TRBD2 (6 bases). The CDR3 is 14 amino acids. Germline V CDR1 and CDR2: SGHNT, YYREEE (reference sequence). V was trimmed by 4 bases and J by 9 bases, leaving 17 bases between them. Written as DNA, the CDR3 is TGTGCCAGCAGCCGCACGGGGGTGTCTTTTGAGCAGTTCTTC. It is translated as CASSRTGVSFEQFF.

This clone showed up just a few times. V gene TRBV10-3 combines with J gene TRBJ1-2; 9 bases match TRBD1. V was pared by 6 bases and J by 12 bases, with 5 bases of the junction left unmatched. CDR1 ENHRY and CDR2 SYGVKD come from the germline V gene. CDR3 length: 11 amino acids. In DNA, the CDR3 is TGTGCCATCAGGGACAGGGGTTATCACACCTTC. Its translation: CAIRDRGYHTF.

This clone was seen only a few times. The V and J genes are TRBV6-5 and TRBJ1-5; 9 positions agree with TRBD1. This CDR3 region has 15 residues. Losses at the gene ends were 5 bases for V and 5 bases for J; bases not matched to a gene: 7. Germline CDR1 MNHEY, CDR2 SVGAGI. CDR3 nucleotides: TGTGCCAGCAGTCGAACAGGGGGCGAGGATCAGCCCCAGCATTTT. Translation: CASSRTGGEDQPQHF.

This clone was counted between two and nine times. J is TRBJ2-1 and V is TRBV7-3; TRBD1 matches at 7 bases. Looked up from germline, CDR1 is SGHTA and CDR2 is FQGTGA. CDR3 length equals 15 residues. With V trimmed by 3 bases and J by 8 bases, 10 bases remained unmatched. The DNA for the CDR3 is TGTGCCAGCAGCTTTTCGAGGGGGCCCCGGTATGAGCAGTTCTTC. It translates to CASSFSRGPRYEQFF.

This chain connects TRBV19 to TRBJ1-1; possible D gene TRBD1, 6 bases. The germline V gene encodes CDR1 LNHDA and CDR2 SQIVND (reference sequence). The V end was cut by 3 bases, the J end by 4 bases, with 9 bases between. This CDR3 has 13 amino acids. CDR3 amino acids: CASSIQGITEAFF. CDR3 sequence (DNA): TGTGCCAGTAGTATCCAGGGGATCACTGAAGCTTTCTTT.

This sequence joins TRBV5-1 and TRBJ2-2; the D is unclear. V was shortened by 0 bases and J by 0 bases, with 6 bases between the two germline ends. The CDR3 spans 15 residues. The V gene's germline CDR1 is SGHRS and CDR2 YFSETQ. CDR3 DNA: TGCGCCAGCAGCTTGGCTCTAGCGAACACCGGGGAGCTGTTTTTT. Translation gives CASSLALANTGELFF.

This clone was seen a handful of times. Other DNA sequences of this sample code for an identical CDR3. The genes are TRBV2 and TRBJ1-1, with D possibly being TRBD1 (6 bases). Trimming removed 10 bases at V and 3 bases at J, with 15 bases between. The CDR3 runs to 13 residues. Germline V gives CDR1 SNHLY, CDR2 FYNNEI. The CDR3 sequence: CAIEGVRDTEAFF. The CDR3 DNA reads as TGTGCCATTGAGGGGGTTAGAGACACTGAAGCTTTCTTT.

This clone has only a few counts. Here the CDR3 DNA reads TGTGCCAGCAGCTCTAACAGGGGAGGAGGCGAAAAACTGTTTTTT. Residues: CASSSNRGGGEKLFF. The chain combines TRBV7-9 with TRBJ1-4, with 7 bases aligning to TRBD1. The CDR3 totals 15 residues. CDR1 and CDR2 (germline): SEHNR, FQNEAQ (reference sequence). The V segment lost 4 bases and the J segment 8 bases; nucleotides outside the gene matches: 10.

This clone was observed a handful of times. This rearrangement joins TRBV6-1 to TRBJ2-1; D is uncertain. CDR1 is MNHNS and CDR2 is SASEGT in the germline V gene. V was cut by 7 bases and J by 1 base, with 8 bases left in between. The CDR3 loop spans 13 amino acids. The CDR3 sequence is CASTVTSYNEQFF. In DNA form, the CDR3 reads TGTGCCAGCACGGTTACTTCCTACAATGAGCAGTTCTTC.

V usage is TRBV5-4 and J usage is TRBJ2-7, with D hard to call. Germline V lookup: CDR1 SGHNT, CDR2 YYREEE (reference sequence). Trimming removed 1 base at V and 0 bases at J, with 17 bases between. This CDR3 region has 17 residues. The CDR3 DNA reads TGTGCCAGCAGCTTGAGTTTTGTAGACATGACCTCCTACGAGCAGTACTTC. The encoded protein is CASSLSFVDMTSYEQYF. Together with reference TRBV5-4 and TRBJ2-7, the CDR3 gives the full variable domain: ETGVTQSPTHLIKTRGQQVTLRCSSQSGHNTVSWYQQALGQGPQFIFQYYREEENGRGNFPPRFSGLQFPNYSSELNVNALELDDSALYLCASSLSFVDMTSYEQYFGPGTRLTVT.

The genes are TRBV29-1 and TRBJ2-2, with 9 bases matching TRBD1. The V segment lost 3 bases and the J segment 7 bases; nucleotides outside the gene matches: 6. This CDR3 comprises 14 residues. CDR1 is SQVTM and CDR2 is ANQGSEA in the germline V gene. The CDR3 loop is CSVEGTGKVGELFF. The CDR3 DNA follows: TGCAGCGTTGAGGGGACAGGGAAAGTCGGGGAGCTGTTTTTT.

This rearrangement joins TRBV7-2 to TRBJ2-7; tentatively, D is TRBD1 (5 bases). The germline V gene encodes CDR1 SGHTA and CDR2 FQGNSA. This CDR3 has 13 amino acids. V gave up 5 bases and J gave up 2 bases, with 10 bases separating them. CDR3 coding DNA: TGTGCCAGCAGCGGGGCAGCCACCTACGAGCAGTACTTC. Residues: CASSGAATYEQYF.